This T cell receptor (beta chain) was profiled in a study of somatic mutations in cytotoxic T cells in rheumatoid arthritis. Clones were read by immunoSEQ multiplex PCR, and TCRdb kept only the in-frame ones, dropping some. The data contain some 7,000 clones, around 91% of them singletons. Germline loops: CDR1 SGHAT, CDR2 FQNNGV. The CDR3 runs to 15 residues. V trimming: 3 bases; J trimming: 1 base; junction bases outside the gene matches: 1. This clonotype was obtained from an older woman with rheumatoid arthritis. The chain recombines TRBV11-2 with TRBJ2-7, with TRBD2 matching 12 bases. Material for sequencing was CD8+ T cells sorted from blood. This CDR3 reads CASSFGLAGSYEQYF. Here the CDR3 DNA reads TGTGCCAGCAGCTTTGGACTAGCGGGGTCCTACGAGCAGTACTTC.